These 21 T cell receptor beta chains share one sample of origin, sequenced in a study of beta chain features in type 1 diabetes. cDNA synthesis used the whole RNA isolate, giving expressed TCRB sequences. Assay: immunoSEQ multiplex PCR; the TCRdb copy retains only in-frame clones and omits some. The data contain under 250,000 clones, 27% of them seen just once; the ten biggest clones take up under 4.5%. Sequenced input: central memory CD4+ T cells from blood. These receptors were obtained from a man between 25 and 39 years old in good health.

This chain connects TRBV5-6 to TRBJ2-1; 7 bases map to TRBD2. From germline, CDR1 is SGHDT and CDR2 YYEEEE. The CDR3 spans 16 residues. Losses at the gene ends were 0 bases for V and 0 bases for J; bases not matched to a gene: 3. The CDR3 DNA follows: TGTGCCAGCAGCTTGGGAAGCGGGAACTCCTACAATGAGCAGTTCTTC. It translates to CASSLGSGNSYNEQFF.

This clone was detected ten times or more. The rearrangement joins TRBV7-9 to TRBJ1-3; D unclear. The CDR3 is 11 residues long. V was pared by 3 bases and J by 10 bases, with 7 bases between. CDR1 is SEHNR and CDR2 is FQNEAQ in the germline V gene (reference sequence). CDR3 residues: CASSFGITIYF. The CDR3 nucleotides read TGTGCCAGCAGCTTTGGAATAACCATATATTTT.

The CDR3: CASSSGTPKPQHF. In DNA, the CDR3 is TGTGCCAGCAGCTCCGGGACCCCAAAGCCCCAGCATTTT. This rearrangement joins TRBV2 to TRBJ1-5; D is possibly TRBD1 (5 bases). Trimming stripped 6 bases from V and 8 bases from J, with 14 bases between. CDR1 is SNHLY, CDR2 FYNNEI, per germline. This CDR3 contains 13 residues.

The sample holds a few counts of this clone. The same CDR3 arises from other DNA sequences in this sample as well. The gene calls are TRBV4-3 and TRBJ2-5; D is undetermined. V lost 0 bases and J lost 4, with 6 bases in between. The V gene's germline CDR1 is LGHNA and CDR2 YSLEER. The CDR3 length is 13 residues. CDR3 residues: CASSQDRGETQYF. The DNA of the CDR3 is TGCGCCAGCAGCCAAGATAGAGGAGAGACCCAGTACTTC.

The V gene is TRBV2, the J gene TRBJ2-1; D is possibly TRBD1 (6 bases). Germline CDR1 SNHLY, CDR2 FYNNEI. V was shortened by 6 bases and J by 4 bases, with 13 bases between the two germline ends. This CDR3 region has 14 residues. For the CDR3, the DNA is TGTGCCAGCAGACAGGGCGAACTGTACAATGAGCAGTTCTTC. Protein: CASRQGELYNEQFF. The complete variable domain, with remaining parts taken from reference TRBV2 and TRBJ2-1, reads EPEVTQTPSHQVTQMGQEVILRCVPISNHLYFYWYRQILGQKVEFLVSFYNNEISEKSEIFDDQFSVERPDGSNFTLKIRSTKLEDSAMYFCASRQGELYNEQFFGPGTRLTVL.

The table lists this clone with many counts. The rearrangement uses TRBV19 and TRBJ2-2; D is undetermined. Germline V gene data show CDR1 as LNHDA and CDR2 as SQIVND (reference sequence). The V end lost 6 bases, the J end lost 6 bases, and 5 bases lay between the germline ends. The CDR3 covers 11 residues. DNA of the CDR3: TGTGCCAGTAGGTTTGCCGGGGAGCTGTTTTTT. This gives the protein CASRFAGELFF.

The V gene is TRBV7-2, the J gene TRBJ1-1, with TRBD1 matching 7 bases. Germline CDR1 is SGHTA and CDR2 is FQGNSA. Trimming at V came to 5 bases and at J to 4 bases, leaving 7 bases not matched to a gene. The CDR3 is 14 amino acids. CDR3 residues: CASSPRGGGTEAFF. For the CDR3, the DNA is TGTGCCAGCAGCCCCAGGGGGGGAGGCACTGAAGCTTTCTTT. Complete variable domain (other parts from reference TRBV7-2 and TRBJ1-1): GAGVSQSPSNKVTEKGKDVELRCDPISGHTALYWYRQSLGQGLEFLIYFQGNSAPDKSGLPSDRFSAERTGGSVSTLTIQRTQQEDSAVYLCASSPRGGGTEAFFGQGTRLTVV.

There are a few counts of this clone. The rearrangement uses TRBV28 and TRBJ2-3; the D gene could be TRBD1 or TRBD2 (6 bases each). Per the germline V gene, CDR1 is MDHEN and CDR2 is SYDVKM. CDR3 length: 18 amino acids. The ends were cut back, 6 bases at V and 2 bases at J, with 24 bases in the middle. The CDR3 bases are TGTGCCAGCAGAGGGGGGACAAGCCACGGAGCCGTCACAGATACGCAGTATTTT. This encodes CASRGGTSHGAVTDTQYF.

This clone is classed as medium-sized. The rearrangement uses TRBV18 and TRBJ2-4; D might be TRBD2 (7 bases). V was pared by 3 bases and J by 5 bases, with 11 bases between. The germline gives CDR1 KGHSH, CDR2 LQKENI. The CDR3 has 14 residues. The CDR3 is CASSPTGGQNIQYF. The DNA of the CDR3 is TGTGCCAGCTCACCGACCGGGGGGCAAAACATTCAGTACTTC.

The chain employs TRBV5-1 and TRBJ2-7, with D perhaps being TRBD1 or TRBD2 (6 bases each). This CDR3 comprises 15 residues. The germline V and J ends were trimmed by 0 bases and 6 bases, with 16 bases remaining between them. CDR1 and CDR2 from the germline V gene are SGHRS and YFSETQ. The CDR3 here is CASSLEGGGGGEQYF. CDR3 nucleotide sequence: TGCGCCAGCAGCTTGGAGGGGGGCGGCGGTGGCGAGCAGTACTTC.

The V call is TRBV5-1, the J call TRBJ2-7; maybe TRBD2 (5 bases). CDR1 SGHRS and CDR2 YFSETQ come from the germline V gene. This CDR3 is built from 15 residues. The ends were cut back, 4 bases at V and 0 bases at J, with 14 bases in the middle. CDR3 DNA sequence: TGCGCCAGCAGCGGGGAAGCGGTAGGCTCCTACGAGCAGTACTTC. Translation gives CASSGEAVGSYEQYF. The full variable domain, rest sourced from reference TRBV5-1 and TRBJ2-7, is KAGVTQTPRYLIKTRGQQVTLSCSPISGHRSVSWYQQTPGQGLQFLFEYFSETQRNKGNFPGRFSGRQFSNSRSEMNVSTLELGDSALYLCASSGEAVGSYEQYFGPGTRLTVT.

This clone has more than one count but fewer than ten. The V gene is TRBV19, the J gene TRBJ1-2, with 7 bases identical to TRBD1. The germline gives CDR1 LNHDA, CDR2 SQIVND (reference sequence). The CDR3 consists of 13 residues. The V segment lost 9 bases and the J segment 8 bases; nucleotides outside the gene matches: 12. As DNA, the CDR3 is TGTGCCAGCATTGACAGGGCTTTAGAAGGCTACACCTTC. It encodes CASIDRALEGYTF.

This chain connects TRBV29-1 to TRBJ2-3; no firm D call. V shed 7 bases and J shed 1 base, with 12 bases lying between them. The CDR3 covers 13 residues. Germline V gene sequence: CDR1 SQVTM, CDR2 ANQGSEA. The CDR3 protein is CSGALGGTDTQYF. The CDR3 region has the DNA TGCAGCGGCGCCCTAGGCGGCACAGATACGCAGTATTTT.

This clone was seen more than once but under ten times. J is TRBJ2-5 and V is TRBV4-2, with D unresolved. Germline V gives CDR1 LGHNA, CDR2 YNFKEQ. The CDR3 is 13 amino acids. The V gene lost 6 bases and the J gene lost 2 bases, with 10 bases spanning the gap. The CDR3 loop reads CASSQDQQETQYF. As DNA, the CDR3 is TGTGCCAGCAGTCAGGATCAACAAGAGACCCAGTACTTC.

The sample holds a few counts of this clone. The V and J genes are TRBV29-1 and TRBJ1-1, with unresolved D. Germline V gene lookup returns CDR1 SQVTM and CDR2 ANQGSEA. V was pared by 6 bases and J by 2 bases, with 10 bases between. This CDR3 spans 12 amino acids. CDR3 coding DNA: TGCAGCGTAGACAACCTTAACACTGAAGCTTTCTTT. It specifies CSVDNLNTEAFF.

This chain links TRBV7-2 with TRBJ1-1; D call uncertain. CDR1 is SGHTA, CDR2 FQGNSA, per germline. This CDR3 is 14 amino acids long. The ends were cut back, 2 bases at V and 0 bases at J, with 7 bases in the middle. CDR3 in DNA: TGTGCCAGCAGCTTAAGCGGACTGAACACTGAAGCTTTCTTT. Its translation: CASSLSGLNTEAFF.

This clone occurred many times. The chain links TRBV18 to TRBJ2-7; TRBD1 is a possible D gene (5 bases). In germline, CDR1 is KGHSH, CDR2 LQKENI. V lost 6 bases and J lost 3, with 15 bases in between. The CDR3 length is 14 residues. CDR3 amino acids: CASSPAPQGYEQYF. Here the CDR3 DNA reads TGTGCCAGCTCGCCCGCGCCCCAGGGCTACGAGCAGTACTTC.

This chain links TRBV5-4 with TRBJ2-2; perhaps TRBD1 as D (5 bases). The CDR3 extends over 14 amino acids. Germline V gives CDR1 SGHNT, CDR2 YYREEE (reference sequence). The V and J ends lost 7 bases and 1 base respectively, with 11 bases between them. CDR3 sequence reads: CASASTVNTGELFF. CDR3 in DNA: TGTGCCAGCGCCTCGACAGTGAACACCGGGGAGCTGTTTTTT. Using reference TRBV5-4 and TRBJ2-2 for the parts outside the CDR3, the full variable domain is ETGVTQSPTHLIKTRGQQVTLRCSSQSGHNTVSWYQQALGQGPQFIFQYYREEENGRGNFPPRFSGLQFPNYSSELNVNALELDDSALYLCASASTVNTGELFFGEGSRLTVL.

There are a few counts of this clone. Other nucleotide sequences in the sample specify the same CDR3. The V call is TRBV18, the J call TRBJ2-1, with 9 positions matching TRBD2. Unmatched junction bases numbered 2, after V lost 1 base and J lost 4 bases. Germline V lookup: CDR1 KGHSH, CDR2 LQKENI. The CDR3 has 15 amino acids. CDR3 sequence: CASSPLAGEYNEQFF. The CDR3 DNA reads TGTGCCAGCTCACCACTAGCGGGAGAGTACAATGAGCAGTTCTTC.

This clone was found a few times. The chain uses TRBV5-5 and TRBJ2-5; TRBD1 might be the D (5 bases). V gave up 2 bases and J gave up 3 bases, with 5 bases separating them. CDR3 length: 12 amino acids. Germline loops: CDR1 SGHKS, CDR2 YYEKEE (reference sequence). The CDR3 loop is CASSFREETQYF. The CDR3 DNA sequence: TGTGCCAGCAGCTTCAGGGAAGAGACCCAGTACTTC.

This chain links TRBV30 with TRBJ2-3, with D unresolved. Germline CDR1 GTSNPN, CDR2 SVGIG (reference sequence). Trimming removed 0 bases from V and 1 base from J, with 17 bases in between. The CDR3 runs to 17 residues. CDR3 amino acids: CAWSVNRWRTGTDTQYF. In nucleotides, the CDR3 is TGTGCCTGGAGTGTGAATAGATGGCGGACCGGCACAGATACGCAGTATTTT. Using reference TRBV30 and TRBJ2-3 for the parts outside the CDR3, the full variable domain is SQTIHQWPATLVQPVGSPLSLECTVEGTSNPNLYWYRQAAGRGLQLLFYSVGIGQISSEVPQNLSASRPQDRQFILSSKKLLLSDSGFYLCAWSVNRWRTGTDTQYFGPGTRLTVL.